A single sample gave rise to the 5 T cell receptor beta chains below, sequenced in a study of CD8 T cells in ankylosing spondylitis. TCRdb reprocessed the 5' RACE reads with MiXCR, giving one entry per CDR3 protein. The sample has about 40,000 distinct CDR3 sequences, approximately 15% seen once. Sequenced sample: blood. The receptors originated from a male donor with ankylosing spondylitis or in good health (not recorded which).

The chain combines TRBV12-3 or TRBV12-4 with TRBJ2-7; TRBD1 matches 8 bases. The CDR3 consists of 14 residues. Losses at the gene ends were 4 bases for V and 3 bases for J; bases not matched to a gene: 5. CDR3: CASSSNGQGYEQYF. The CDR3 bases are TGTGCCAGCAGTTCGAACGGACAGGGCTACGAGCAGTACTTC.

The chain carries TRBV27 and TRBJ1-4, with 7 nucleotides matching TRBD1. Losses at the gene ends were 8 bases for V and 4 bases for J; bases not matched to a gene: 7. Looked up from germline, CDR1 is MNHEY and CDR2 is SMNVEV (reference sequence). The CDR3 runs to 14 residues. The CDR3 DNA reads as TGTGCCAGCGGGTCACAGGGGAGTAATGAAAAACTGTTTTTT. Its protein is CASGSQGSNEKLFF.

The chain combines TRBV20-1 with TRBJ2-1, with a tentative D call TRBD2 (6 bases). The CDR3 is 14 residues long. The ends were cut back, 3 bases at V and 7 bases at J, with 16 bases in the middle. In germline, CDR1 is DFQATT, CDR2 SNEGSKA (reference sequence). CDR3 sequence: CSARDGRSVNEQFF. DNA for the CDR3: TGCAGTGCTAGGGACGGGAGAAGTGTGAATGAGCAGTTCTTC.

The chain combines TRBV6-6 with TRBJ2-2; TRBD1 matches at 8 bases. CDR1 MNHNY and CDR2 SVGAGI come from the germline V gene (reference sequence). After removal of 4 bases from V and 0 bases from J, the junction contained 4 bases not matched to a gene. This CDR3 comprises 16 residues. The CDR3: CASSSSGGANTGELFF. The CDR3 bases are TGTGCCAGCAGTTCTTCAGGGGGCGCGAACACCGGGGAGCTGTTTTTT.

CDR3 bases: TGTGCCACCAGCAGAGTGGGCGGGAAAGAGACCCAGTACTTC. Translating gives CATSRVGGKETQYF. This sequence joins TRBV15 and TRBJ2-5, with a tentative D call TRBD2 (6 bases). Germline CDR1 LNHNV, CDR2 YYDKDF (reference sequence). The CDR3 runs 14 residues. V dropped 1 base and J dropped 3 bases, with 9 bases sitting between them.